This is a list of T cell receptor beta chains from one sample in a study of blood T cell repertoires in COVID-19. Method: immunoSEQ multiplex PCR; TCRdb's copy keeps in-frame clones and lacks some. The top ten clones hold about 2% of a sample with about 120,000 clones, around nine tenths of them seen once. Sequencing was performed on peripheral blood. These receptors all stem from a woman aged 50 to 65 with acute or convalescent COVID-19. Each CDR3 is given with its conserved first and last residue. Fields, in order: J gene, clone size, D gene, V gene, CDR3 DNA, CDR3 protein. A D gene is named only where the DNA matches it firmly. Size is stated for part of the rows, as once, few or many counts, or as a class when the clone is expanded.

>TRBJ1-2|NA|NA|TRBV5-1
TGCGCCAGCAGCTTGGATCCTACAGGGTTAGGCTACACCTTC
CASSLDPTGLGYTF
>TRBJ1-4|NA|TRBD1|TRBV10-3
TGTGCCATCAGTACCGGACAGGCCCTGGCTAATGAAAAACTGTTTTTT
CAISTGQALANEKLFF
>TRBJ1-2|NA|TRBD1|TRBV12-3/TRBV12-4
TGTGCCAGCAGTTTATCGGCAGGGGGTGGCTACACCTTC
CASSLSAGGGYTF
>TRBJ1-6|few|TRBD1|TRBV30
TGTGCCTGGAGTCTCCCCTCACCTGGGACAGGGCCCCCCCTCCACTTT
CAWSLPSPGTGPPLHF
>TRBJ1-2|NA|TRBD1|TRBV20-1
TGCAGTGCTAGTGGGGACAGTCCTAACTATGGCTACACCTTC
CSASGDSPNYGYTF
>TRBJ1-5|NA|TRBD1|TRBV3-1/TRBV3-2
TGTGCCAGCAGCCACCATGGACAGGGTGATCAGCCCCAGCATTTT
CASSHHGQGDQPQHF
>TRBJ1-3|NA|NA|TRBV10-3
TGTGCCACCAAAGGACAATCAGGGGACACCATATATTTT
CATKGQSGDTIYF
>TRBJ1-4|few|NA|TRBV5-1
TGCGCCAGCAGCTTGGCCCACGGGGGTGCAACTAATGAAAAACTGTTTTTT
CASSLAHGGATNEKLFF
>TRBJ2-5|NA|TRBD2|TRBV3-1/TRBV3-2
TGTGCCAGCAGCCAAGAGTGGCGGGGGGACCAAGAGACCCAGTACTTC
CASSQEWRGDQETQYF
>TRBJ2-3|few|TRBD2|TRBV23-1
TGCGCCAGCAGTCAATCAACTAGCGGGGAAACTAGCACAGATACGCAGTATTTT
CASSQSTSGETSTDTQYF
>TRBJ1-4|NA|TRBD1|TRBV5-1
TGCGCCAGCAGCTTCGGACAGGGGGATGAAAAACTGTTTTTT
CASSFGQGDEKLFF
>TRBJ1-1|NA|TRBD1|TRBV4-3
TGCGCCAGCAGCCAAAACAGGGGGCGCGAAGCTTTCTTT
CASSQNRGREAFF
>TRBJ1-4|NA|NA|TRBV2
TGTGCCAGCAGCCAGGGTAATTGGGAAAAACTGTTTTTT
CASSQGNWEKLFF
>TRBJ1-2|NA|TRBD1|TRBV6-5
TGTGCCAGCACCCTCCGGGACAGGGATGGCTACACCTTC
CASTLRDRDGYTF
>TRBJ2-5|NA|TRBD1|TRBV20-1
TGCAGTGCTACCAGGGGGGAGACCCAGTACTTC
CSATRGETQYF
>TRBJ1-3|NA|NA|TRBV7-6
TGTGCCAGCAGCTTAGCCTTCGGACAGGGAAACACCATATATTTT
CASSLAFGQGNTIYF
>TRBJ2-1|NA|NA|TRBV7-8
TGTGCCAGCAGCCCCCGCGGGGACAATGAGCAGTTCTTC
CASSPRGDNEQFF
>TRBJ1-2|few|NA|TRBV2
TGTGCCAGCAGTGAAGGGCCCCAGGGTCTAGGGGGCTACACCTTC
CASSEGPQGLGGYTF
>TRBJ1-5|NA|NA|TRBV5-5
TGTGCCAGCAGCCGAGCAAATCAGCCCCAGCATTTT
CASSRANQPQHF
>TRBJ2-2|NA|NA|TRBV29-1
TGCAGCGTTGGGCCCCCATCGGGTACCACCGGGGAGCTGTTTTTT
CSVGPPSGTTGELFF
>TRBJ2-3|NA|TRBD2|TRBV7-2
TGTGCCAGCAGCTGGAAGGCGGGAGGGACAGATACGCAGTATTTT
CASSWKAGGTDTQYF